This TCR beta chain emerged from a study of shared clonotypes between healthy human individuals. This CDR3 contains 14 residues. The germline V and J ends were trimmed by 3 bases and 2 bases, with 10 bases remaining between them. The germline V gene has CDR1 LGHNA and CDR2 YSLEER. The study, taken as a whole, reports: Sorted-subset sequencing was shown by rarefaction to be incomplete despite large depth. Non-shared clonotypes had lower generation probabilities than clonotypes shared by all four sorted-subset donors.

A word on this clone: Its specificity is unknown.

Per the study methods: There were no quality scores in the junction-only immunoSEQ sequences, so filtering differed. Libraries were prepared by immunoSEQ multiplex PCR; TCRdb keeps only in-frame clonotypes and omits some of them. From that table come the V and J calls and clone size; the DNA was used to work out D and trimming. The sample shows approximately 2.4 million clones, approximately 96% of them seen only once. Sequenced sample: naive CD4+ T cells sorted from blood. Subset noted: CD45RA+ positively selected. The V call is TRBV4-3, the J call TRBJ1-1; D gene ambiguous. The TCR originated in a man younger than 35 in good health. This chain's CDR3 is CASSHPTNNTEAFF. The CDR3 DNA sequence: TGCGCCAGCAGCCACCCCACAAATAACACTGAAGCTTTCTTT.